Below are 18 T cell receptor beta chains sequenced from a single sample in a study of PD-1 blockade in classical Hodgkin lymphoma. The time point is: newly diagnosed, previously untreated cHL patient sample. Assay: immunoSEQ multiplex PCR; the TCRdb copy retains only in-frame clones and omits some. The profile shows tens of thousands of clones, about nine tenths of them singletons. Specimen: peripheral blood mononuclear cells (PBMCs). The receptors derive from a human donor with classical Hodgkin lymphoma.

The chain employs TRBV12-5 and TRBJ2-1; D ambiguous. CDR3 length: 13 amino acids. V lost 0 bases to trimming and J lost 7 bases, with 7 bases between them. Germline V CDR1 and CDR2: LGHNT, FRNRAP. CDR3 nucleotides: TGTGCTAGTGGTTTGGTAATAGGTAATGAGCAGTTCTTC. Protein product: CASGLVIGNEQFF.

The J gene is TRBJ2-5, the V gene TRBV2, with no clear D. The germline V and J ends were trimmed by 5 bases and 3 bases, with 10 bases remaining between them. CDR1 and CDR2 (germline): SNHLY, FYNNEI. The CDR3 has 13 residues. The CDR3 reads CASSYLGKETQYF. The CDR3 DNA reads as TGTGCCAGCAGTTATTTAGGGAAAGAGACCCAGTACTTC.

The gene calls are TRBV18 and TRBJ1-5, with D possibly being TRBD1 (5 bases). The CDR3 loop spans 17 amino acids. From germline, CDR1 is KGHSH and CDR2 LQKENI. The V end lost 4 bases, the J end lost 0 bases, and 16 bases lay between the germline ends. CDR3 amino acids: CASSLRQILYSNQPQHF. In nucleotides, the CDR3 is TGTGCCAGCTCACTCAGACAGATCTTATATAGCAATCAGCCCCAGCATTTT.

The CDR3 here is CASSFTGGDEQYF. The CDR3, as DNA: TGTGCCAGCAGCTTCACAGGGGGGGACGAGCAGTACTTC. The chain is built from TRBV11-2 and TRBJ2-7, with TRBD1 as a possible D gene (8 bases). This CDR3 has 13 amino acids. With 3 bases removed from V and 5 bases from J, the gap between germline ends came to 11 bases. The V gene's germline CDR1 is SGHAT and CDR2 FQNNGV.

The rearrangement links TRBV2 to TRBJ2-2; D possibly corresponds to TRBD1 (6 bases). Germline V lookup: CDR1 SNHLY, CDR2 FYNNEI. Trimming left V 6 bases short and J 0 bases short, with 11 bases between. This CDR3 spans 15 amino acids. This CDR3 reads CASRRRTANTGELFF. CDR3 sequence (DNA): TGTGCCAGCAGACGGCGGACAGCGAACACCGGGGAGCTGTTTTTT.

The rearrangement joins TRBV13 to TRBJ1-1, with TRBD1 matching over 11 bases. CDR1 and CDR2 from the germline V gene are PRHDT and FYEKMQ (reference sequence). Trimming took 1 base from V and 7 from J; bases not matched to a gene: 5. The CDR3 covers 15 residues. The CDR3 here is CASSLEAGTGGEAFF. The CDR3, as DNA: TGTGCCAGCAGCTTAGAGGCCGGGACAGGGGGTGAAGCTTTCTTT. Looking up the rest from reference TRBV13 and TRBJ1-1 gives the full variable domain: AAGVIQSPRHLIKEKRETATLKCYPIPRHDTVYWYQQGPGQDPQFLISFYEKMQSDKGSIPDRFSAQQFSDYHSELNMSSLELGDSALYFCASSLEAGTGGEAFFGQGTRLTVV.

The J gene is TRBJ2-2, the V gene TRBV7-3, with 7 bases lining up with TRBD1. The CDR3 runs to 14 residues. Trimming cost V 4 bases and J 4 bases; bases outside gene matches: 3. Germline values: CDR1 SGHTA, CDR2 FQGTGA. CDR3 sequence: CASSSTGLTGELFF. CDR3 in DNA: TGTGCCAGCAGCTCGACAGGGCTCACCGGGGAGCTGTTTTTT. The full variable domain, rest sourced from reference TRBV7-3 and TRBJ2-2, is GAGVSQTPSNKVTEKGKYVELRCDPISGHTALYWYRQSLGQGPEFLIYFQGTGAADDSGLPNDRFFAVRPEGSVSTLKIQRTERGDSAVYLCASSSTGLTGELFFGEGSRLTVL.

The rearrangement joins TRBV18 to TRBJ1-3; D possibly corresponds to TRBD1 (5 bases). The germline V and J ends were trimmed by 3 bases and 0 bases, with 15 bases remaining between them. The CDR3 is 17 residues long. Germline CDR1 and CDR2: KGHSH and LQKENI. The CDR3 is CASSPPTGASSGNTIYF. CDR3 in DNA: TGTGCCAGCTCACCCCCTACTGGGGCCTCCTCTGGAAACACCATATATTTT.

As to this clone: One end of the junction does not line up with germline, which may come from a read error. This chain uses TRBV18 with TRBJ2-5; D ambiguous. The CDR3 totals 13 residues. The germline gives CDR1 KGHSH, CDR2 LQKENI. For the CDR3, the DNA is TGTGCCAGCTCACCACCGGGCGGAGAGACCCAGCACTTC. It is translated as CASSPPGGETQHF.

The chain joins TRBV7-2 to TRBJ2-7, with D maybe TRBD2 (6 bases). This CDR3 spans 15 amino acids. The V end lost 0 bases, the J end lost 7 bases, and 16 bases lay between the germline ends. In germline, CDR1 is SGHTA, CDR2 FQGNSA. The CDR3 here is CASSLATADAGEQYV. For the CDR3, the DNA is TGTGCCAGCAGCTTAGCGACGGCGGACGCGGGGGAGCAGTACGTC.

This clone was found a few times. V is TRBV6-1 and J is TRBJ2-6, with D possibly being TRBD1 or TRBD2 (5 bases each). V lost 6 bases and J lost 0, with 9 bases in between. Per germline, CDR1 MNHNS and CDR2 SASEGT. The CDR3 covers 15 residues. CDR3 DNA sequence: TGTGCCAGCAGGAAGGGGAGCTCTGGGGCCAACGTCCTGACTTTC. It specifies CASRKGSSGANVLTF.

The CDR3 here is CASSPSEWAYEQYF. The DNA for the CDR3 is TGCGCCAGCAGCCCATCCGAGTGGGCCTACGAGCAGTACTTC. This chain joins TRBV5-1 and TRBJ2-7; no firm D call. V lost 4 bases and J lost 2, with 13 bases in between. From germline, CDR1 is SGHRS and CDR2 YFSETQ. The CDR3 length is 14 residues.

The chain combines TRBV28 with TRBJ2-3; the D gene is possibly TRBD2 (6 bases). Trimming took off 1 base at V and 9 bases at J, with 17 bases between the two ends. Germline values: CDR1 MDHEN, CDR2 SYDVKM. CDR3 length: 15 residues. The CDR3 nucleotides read TGTGCCAGCAGTTTATCATCAGGCGGAGGGGCGACGCAGTATTTT. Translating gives CASSLSSGGGATQYF.

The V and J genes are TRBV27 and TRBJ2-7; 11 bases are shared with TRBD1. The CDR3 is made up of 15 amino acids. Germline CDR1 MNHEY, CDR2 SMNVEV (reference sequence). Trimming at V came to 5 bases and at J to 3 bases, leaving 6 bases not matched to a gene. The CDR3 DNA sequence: TGTGCCAGCAGTCGAGCCGGGACAGGGGGCTACGAGCAGTACTTC. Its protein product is CASSRAGTGGYEQYF.

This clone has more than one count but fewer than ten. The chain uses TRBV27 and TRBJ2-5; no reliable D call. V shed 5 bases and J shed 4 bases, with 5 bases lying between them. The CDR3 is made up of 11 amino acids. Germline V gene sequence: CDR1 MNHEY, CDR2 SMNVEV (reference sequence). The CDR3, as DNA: TGTGCCAGCAGTCATAGAGAGACCCAGTACTTC. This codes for CASSHRETQYF.

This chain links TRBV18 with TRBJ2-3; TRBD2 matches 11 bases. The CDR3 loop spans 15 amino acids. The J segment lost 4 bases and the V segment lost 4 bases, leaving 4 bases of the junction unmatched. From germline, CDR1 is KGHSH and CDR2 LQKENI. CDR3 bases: TGTGCCAGCTCACTTACTAGCGGGAGCGCAGATACGCAGTATTTT. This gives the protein CASSLTSGSADTQYF.

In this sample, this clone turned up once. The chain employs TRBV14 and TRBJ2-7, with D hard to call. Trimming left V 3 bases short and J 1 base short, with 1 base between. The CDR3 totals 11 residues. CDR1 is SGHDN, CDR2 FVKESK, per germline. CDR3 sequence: CASSQSYEQYF. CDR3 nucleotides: TGTGCCAGCAGCCAGTCCTACGAGCAGTACTTC.

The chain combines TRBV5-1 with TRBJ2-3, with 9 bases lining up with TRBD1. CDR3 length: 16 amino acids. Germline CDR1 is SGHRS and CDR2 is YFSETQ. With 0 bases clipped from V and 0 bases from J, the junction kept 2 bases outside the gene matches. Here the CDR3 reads CASSLAGTGSTDTQYF. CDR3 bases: TGCGCCAGCAGCTTGGCGGGGACAGGGAGCACAGATACGCAGTATTTT.